The next 2 T cell receptor beta chains were all read from a single sample in a study of blood T cells in healthy people across ages. Through a sample-barcoded 5' primer and a J-beta primer mix, a second PCR was run for 7 to 11 cycles. TCRdb re-analysed the 5' RACE reads in MiXCR, keeping a single row per CDR3 protein. The repertoire consists of about 570,000 distinct CDR3 sequences, with 25% to 30% occurring once and the leading ten covering around 20%. Sequencing was done on a sample of blood. Receptors were obtained from a woman aged 70-85 years in good health.

This clonotype turned up a few times. Sequence at one end of the junction differs from germline and may be a read error. J is TRBJ2-1 and V is TRBV7-7; D may be TRBD2 (5 bases). The CDR3 length is 16 residues. Germline CDR1 is SSHAT and CDR2 is FNYEAQ (reference sequence). CDR3 protein: CASSLGLPSSYNEQFF. The CDR3 DNA follows: TGTGCTAGCAGCTTAGGACTCCCGAGCTCCTACAATGAGCAGTTCTTC.

The chain has TRBV6-1 and TRBJ2-3; TRBD1 or TRBD2 may be the D gene (5 bases each). The CDR3 runs to 16 residues. In germline, CDR1 is MNHNS, CDR2 SASEGT. V dropped 7 bases and J dropped 5 bases, with 22 bases sitting between them. As DNA, the CDR3 is TGTGCCAGCACCAAATACGGGACCCCCGGTGAAGATACGCAGTATTTT. Its translation is CASTKYGTPGEDTQYF.